What follows are 30 T cell receptor beta chains derived from one specimen sequenced in a study of blood T cell repertoires in COVID-19. Clones were sequenced by immunoSEQ multiplex PCR, and TCRdb holds only the in-frame ones, with some missing. The sample records around 250,000 clones, 80% to 85% being singletons. Material: PBMCs or T cells enriched from blood (not recorded which). Receptors were obtained from a man in his forties or fifties who had recovered from COVID-19.

The genes are TRBV11-2 and TRBJ1-2; 10 bases line up with TRBD1. Germline assignment: CDR1 SGHAT and CDR2 FQNNGV. V was pared by 3 bases and J by 8 bases, with 9 bases of the junction left unmatched. The CDR3 sequence is 15 residues long. Here the CDR3 reads CASSFPGQGERGYTF. The CDR3 bases are TGTGCCAGCAGCTTCCCCGGACAGGGGGAAAGGGGCTACACCTTC.

This rearrangement joins TRBV28 to TRBJ1-5; perhaps TRBD1 as D (6 bases). The germline CDR1 and CDR2 sequences are MDHEN and SYDVKM. V lost 10 bases and J lost 11, with 24 bases in between. This CDR3 is built from 14 residues. The CDR3 DNA follows: TGTGCCATCTCCCGGGACACCCTTCTTCGGGCCCAGCATTTT. Amino acids: CAISRDTLLRAQHF.

This chain joins TRBV29-1 and TRBJ1-3; TRBD1 might be the D (6 bases). The V end lost 3 bases, the J end lost 9 bases, and 21 bases lay between the germline ends. There are 15 residues in the CDR3. Per germline, CDR1 SQVTM and CDR2 ANQGSEA. The CDR3, as DNA: TGCAGCGTTGATGTGACAGGAGGCTCAGGAGGCACCATATATTTT. It encodes CSVDVTGGSGGTIYF. Filled out from reference TRBV29-1 and TRBJ1-3, the complete variable domain reads SAVISQKPSRDICQRGTSLTIQCQVDSQVTMMFWYRQQPGQSLTLIATANQGSEATYESGFVIDKFPISRPNLTFSTLTVSNMSPEDSSIYLCSVDVTGGSGGTIYFGEGSWLTVV.

The gene calls are TRBV6-5 and TRBJ2-7; 9 nucleotides match TRBD1. Trimming removed 6 bases from V and 5 bases from J; junction bases left unmatched: 11. The CDR3 is 15 amino acids. Germline values: CDR1 MNHEY, CDR2 SVGAGI. The CDR3 loop is CASSWSFRDRDEQYF. The CDR3 DNA reads TGTGCCAGCAGCTGGAGCTTCCGGGACAGGGACGAGCAGTACTTC.

The chain couples TRBV10-1 to TRBJ2-3; TRBD2 is a possible D gene (5 bases). V was pared by 4 bases and J by 6 bases, with 11 bases between. In germline, CDR1 is WNHNN, CDR2 SYGVQD (reference sequence). The CDR3 totals 13 residues. The CDR3 nucleotides are TGCGCCAGCAGTGTGCGGGTCCGGGATACGCAGTATTTT. It encodes CASSVRVRDTQYF.

V usage is TRBV29-1 and J usage is TRBJ1-2; no clear D. V was pared by 4 bases and J by 3 bases, with 9 bases between. Germline values: CDR1 SQVTM, CDR2 ANQGSEA. The CDR3 sequence is 12 residues long. The CDR3 DNA sequence: TGCAGCGTTGTCGGCGGATACTATGGCTACACCTTC. This encodes CSVVGGYYGYTF. Complete variable domain (other parts from reference TRBV29-1 and TRBJ1-2): SAVISQKPSRDICQRGTSLTIQCQVDSQVTMMFWYRQQPGQSLTLIATANQGSEATYESGFVIDKFPISRPNLTFSTLTVSNMSPEDSSIYLCSVVGGYYGYTFGSGTRLTVV.

The J gene is TRBJ2-7, the V gene TRBV28, with TRBD1 matching 7 bases. V lost 10 bases and J lost 0; bases outside the gene matches: 3. The CDR3 is 12 residues long. From germline, CDR1 is MDHEN and CDR2 SYDVKM. Written as DNA, the CDR3 is TGTGCCACCGAGGGGGCCTCCTACGAGCAGTACTTC. It encodes CATEGASYEQYF.

This clone was observed a few times. The rearrangement uses TRBV19 and TRBJ2-7, with TRBD2 as a possible D gene (5 bases). V shed 3 bases and J shed 2 bases, with 14 bases lying between them. The CDR3 totals 15 residues. Germline V CDR1 and CDR2: LNHDA, SQIVND (reference sequence). This CDR3 is CASSMRGEPPYEQYF. The CDR3 coding sequence is TGTGCCAGTAGTATGCGTGGGGAGCCTCCCTACGAGCAGTACTTC.

The rearrangement links TRBV6-5 to TRBJ1-1, with a tentative D call TRBD1 (6 bases). CDR1 is MNHEY, CDR2 SVGAGI, per germline. Trimming shortened V by 7 bases and J by 1 base, and 16 bases separated the two germline ends. The CDR3 is made up of 15 amino acids. The CDR3 protein is CASIHTSGQNTEAFF. Written as DNA, the CDR3 is TGTGCCAGCATACATACTTCGGGACAGAACACTGAAGCTTTCTTT.

The rearrangement links TRBV6-1 to TRBJ1-5, with 7 bases aligning to TRBD1. V lost 2 bases and J lost 6; bases outside the gene matches: 7. CDR1 and CDR2 (germline): MNHNS, SASEGT. The CDR3 length is 15 residues. CDR3 nucleotides: TGTGCCAGCAGTGAATTGAGACAGGGTAGTCAGCCCCAGCATTTT. Protein: CASSELRQGSQPQHF.

J is TRBJ1-4 and V is TRBV5-1; 7 nucleotides align to TRBD1. Looked up from germline, CDR1 is SGHRS and CDR2 is YFSETQ. The CDR3 covers 14 residues. V shed 3 bases and J 3 bases; nucleotides not matched to a gene: 2. CDR3 coding DNA: TGCGCCAGCAGCTCCCAGGGGGCTAATGAAAAACTGTTTTTT. It codes for CASSSQGANEKLFF.

As to this clone: Other DNA sequences within the sample encode an identical CDR3. The V and J genes are TRBV5-1 and TRBJ2-3; 14 nucleotides align to TRBD2. V shed 4 bases and J 1 base; nucleotides not matched to a gene: 2. The length of the CDR3 is 16 residues. Germline-derived CDR1 and CDR2 are SGHRS and YFSETQ. CDR3 sequence: CASSLGLAGGTDTQYF. The CDR3 coding sequence is TGCGCCAGCAGCCTGGGACTAGCGGGAGGCACAGATACGCAGTATTTT. The full variable domain, completed using reference TRBV5-1 and TRBJ2-3, is KAGVTQTPRYLIKTRGQQVTLSCSPISGHRSVSWYQQTPGQGLQFLFEYFSETQRNKGNFPGRFSGRQFSNSRSEMNVSTLELGDSALYLCASSLGLAGGTDTQYFGPGTRLTVL.

J is TRBJ1-5 and V is TRBV19, with 10 bases that match TRBD1. V lost 3 bases and J lost 11; bases outside the gene matches: 7. CDR3 length equals 14 residues. Per the germline V gene, CDR1 is LNHDA and CDR2 is SQIVND (reference sequence). The CDR3 loop reads CASSIGTGVMAQHF. DNA of the CDR3: TGTGCCAGTAGTATCGGGACAGGGGTCATGGCCCAGCATTTT. The complete variable domain, with remaining parts taken from reference TRBV19 and TRBJ1-5, reads DGGITQSPKYLFRKEGQNVTLSCEQNLNHDAMYWYRQDPGQGLRLIYYSQIVNDFQKGDIAEGYSVSREKKESFPLTVTSAQKNPTAFYLCASSIGTGVMAQHFGDGTRLSIL.

The J gene is TRBJ2-2, the V gene TRBV4-1; no firm D call. Looked up from germline, CDR1 is MGHRA and CDR2 is YSYEKL. Trimming removed 4 bases from V and 5 bases from J, with 14 bases in between. The CDR3 is 15 residues long. CDR3 sequence reads: CASSRQEVRTGELFF. The CDR3, as DNA: TGCGCCAGCAGCCGCCAAGAGGTACGGACCGGGGAGCTGTTTTTT.

The CDR3 DNA follows: TGTGCCAGCAGTACTCTGCAGGGGGACGGGCGCACCGGGGAGCTGTTTTTT. This gives the protein CASSTLQGDGRTGELFF. The chain links TRBV27 to TRBJ2-2, with 7 bases matching TRBD1. The V segment lost 5 bases and the J segment 4 bases; nucleotides outside the gene matches: 13. There are 17 residues in the CDR3. Germline lookup yields CDR1 MNHEY and CDR2 SMNVEV (reference sequence).

The chain combines TRBV3-1 (or the pseudogene TRBV3-2) with TRBJ1-6, with D maybe TRBD1 (6 bases). In germline, CDR1 is LGHDT, CDR2 YNNKEL (reference sequence). This CDR3 spans 14 amino acids. The V and J ends lost 4 bases and 10 bases respectively, with 14 bases between them. CDR3 residues: CASSPNRDYSPLHF. The CDR3 DNA reads TGTGCCAGCAGCCCCAACAGGGATTACTCACCCCTCCACTTT.

The CDR3 reads CASSTGQASGANVLTF. The CDR3 DNA sequence: TGTGCCAGCAGCACCGGACAGGCCTCTGGGGCCAACGTCCTGACTTTC. This chain joins TRBV7-8 and TRBJ2-6; the match to TRBD1 covers 7 bases. From germline, CDR1 is SGHVS and CDR2 FQNEAQ. After removal of 5 bases from V and 0 bases from J, the junction contained 4 bases not matched to a gene. This CDR3 spans 16 amino acids.

V usage is TRBV7-8 and J usage is TRBJ2-7; TRBD2 might be the D (6 bases). The CDR3 length is 14 residues. V dropped 5 bases and J dropped 4 bases, with 15 bases sitting between them. The V gene's germline CDR1 is SGHVS and CDR2 FQNEAQ. The CDR3 DNA is TGTGCCAGCAGCGGCCGGGACTCACATTACGAGCAGTACTTC. It is translated as CASSGRDSHYEQYF.

The chain combines TRBV7-9 with TRBJ1-1; 9 bases map to TRBD1. This CDR3 spans 15 amino acids. Losses at the gene ends were 5 bases for V and 5 bases for J; bases not matched to a gene: 9. CDR1 and CDR2 from the germline V gene are SEHNR and FQNEAQ (reference sequence). DNA for the CDR3: TGTGCCAGCAGCCTAAGGACAGGGGTTGTGACTGAAGCTTTCTTT. Residues: CASSLRTGVVTEAFF. The entire variable domain, with the rest obtained from reference TRBV7-9 and TRBJ1-1, is as follows: DTGVSQNPRHKITKRGQNVTFRCDPISEHNRLYWYRQTLGQGPEFLTYFQNEAQLEKSRLLSDRFSAERPKGSFSTLEIQRTEQGDSAMYLCASSLRTGVVTEAFFGQGTRLTVV.

The rearrangement joins TRBV7-9 to TRBJ2-1; 15 positions agree with TRBD2. Germline CDR1 is SEHNR and CDR2 is FQNEAQ (reference sequence). The CDR3 has 17 residues. V trimming: 5 bases; J trimming: 2 bases; junction bases outside the gene matches: 4. DNA for the CDR3: TGTGCCAGCAGCCCTGGACTAGCGGGAGGGACCTACAATGAGCAGTTCTTC. Protein sequence: CASSPGLAGGTYNEQFF.

The V call is TRBV10-1, the J call TRBJ1-6; D uncertain. V was clipped by 7 bases and J by 7 bases, with 11 bases between them. The CDR3 covers 13 residues. Germline CDR1 is WNHNN and CDR2 is SYGVQD (reference sequence). This CDR3 is CASTERRNSPLHF. The CDR3 DNA reads as TGCGCCAGCACGGAACGGAGAAATTCACCCCTCCACTTT.

The chain combines TRBV29-1 with TRBJ2-2, with 7 positions matching TRBD2. Germline trimming cut 7 bases from V and 1 base from J; bases unmatched to any gene: 3. Germline V gives CDR1 SQVTM, CDR2 ANQGSEA. CDR3 length equals 13 residues. CDR3 bases: TGCAGCGCAGCGGGGCAGAACACCGGGGAGCTGTTTTTT. As protein: CSAAGQNTGELFF.

The rearrangement joins TRBV12-5 to TRBJ2-3, with 7 nucleotides matching TRBD2. V was clipped by 9 bases and J by 3 bases; unmatched bases: 12. The CDR3 runs 15 residues. Per the germline V gene, CDR1 is LGHNT and CDR2 is FRNRAP. CDR3 nucleotide sequence: TGTGCTAGCCTCCTCTGGGGCGGGGGAACAGATACGCAGTATTTT. It translates to CASLLWGGGTDTQYF.

V is TRBV5-4 and J is TRBJ2-2; D may be TRBD2 (5 bases). Germline values: CDR1 SGHNT, CDR2 YYREEE (reference sequence). The V end lost 4 bases, the J end lost 2 bases, and 12 bases lay between the germline ends. The CDR3 has 15 residues. In nucleotides, the CDR3 is TGTGCCAGCAGCCGTAGGACGGGAAACACCGGGGAGCTGTTTTTT. It codes for CASSRRTGNTGELFF.

The rearrangement joins TRBV9 to TRBJ2-7; D remains unclear. Between the trimmed V and J ends, which lost 3 bases and 7 bases, there was a span of 8 bases. The CDR3 spans 11 residues. Germline V lookup: CDR1 SGDLS, CDR2 YYNGEE. This CDR3 is CASSALREQYF. Written as DNA, the CDR3 is TGTGCCAGCAGCGCCCTAAGAGAGCAGTACTTC.

This rearrangement joins TRBV12-5 to TRBJ2-7; 7 bases align to TRBD2. This CDR3 has 17 residues. CDR1 and CDR2 from the germline V gene are LGHNT and FRNRAP. V lost 0 bases and J lost 5; bases outside the gene matches: 13. CDR3 in amino acids: CASGLVLGSERDHEQYF. The CDR3 DNA sequence: TGTGCTAGTGGTTTGGTACTCGGTTCCGAGCGGGACCACGAGCAGTACTTC.

This chain uses TRBV10-3 with TRBJ1-1; TRBD1 matches 7 bases. CDR3 length: 13 residues. Germline V gives CDR1 ENHRY, CDR2 SYGVKD. Losses at the gene ends were 6 bases for V and 8 bases for J; bases not matched to a gene: 9. The CDR3 region is CAIRTSGGPEAFF. DNA of the CDR3: TGTGCCATCAGGACTTCAGGGGGTCCAGAAGCTTTCTTT.

The V call is TRBV28, the J call TRBJ2-7; 12 bases align to TRBD1. This CDR3 is built from 15 residues. Germline trimming cut 7 bases from V and 6 bases from J; bases unmatched to any gene: 10. The germline CDR1 and CDR2 sequences are MDHEN and SYDVKM. This chain's CDR3 is CASNLSGQGAGEQYF. The CDR3 DNA reads TGTGCCAGCAACTTGTCGGGACAGGGGGCCGGCGAGCAGTACTTC.

The chain recombines TRBV3-1 (or the pseudogene TRBV3-2) with TRBJ2-7, with 11 bases lining up with TRBD1. The trim removed 4 bases at V and 6 bases at J, leaving 8 bases unmatched. The CDR3 is 15 residues long. Germline V gives CDR1 LGHDT, CDR2 YNNKEL (reference sequence). In nucleotides, the CDR3 is TGTGCCAGCAGCCTCCGGACAGGGGGCCGGGGCGAGCAGTACTTC. Amino acids: CASSLRTGGRGEQYF.

This chain connects TRBV27 to TRBJ2-3; 10 bases are a match to TRBD2. The CDR3 totals 17 residues. V shed 6 bases, J shed 4 bases, and the junction held 13 bases outside the gene matches. CDR1 MNHEY and CDR2 SMNVEV come from the germline V gene (reference sequence). The CDR3 bases are TGTGCCAGCAGCAATCTGGGACTAGCGATAGGAGCAGATACGCAGTATTTT. This sequence encodes CASSNLGLAIGADTQYF.